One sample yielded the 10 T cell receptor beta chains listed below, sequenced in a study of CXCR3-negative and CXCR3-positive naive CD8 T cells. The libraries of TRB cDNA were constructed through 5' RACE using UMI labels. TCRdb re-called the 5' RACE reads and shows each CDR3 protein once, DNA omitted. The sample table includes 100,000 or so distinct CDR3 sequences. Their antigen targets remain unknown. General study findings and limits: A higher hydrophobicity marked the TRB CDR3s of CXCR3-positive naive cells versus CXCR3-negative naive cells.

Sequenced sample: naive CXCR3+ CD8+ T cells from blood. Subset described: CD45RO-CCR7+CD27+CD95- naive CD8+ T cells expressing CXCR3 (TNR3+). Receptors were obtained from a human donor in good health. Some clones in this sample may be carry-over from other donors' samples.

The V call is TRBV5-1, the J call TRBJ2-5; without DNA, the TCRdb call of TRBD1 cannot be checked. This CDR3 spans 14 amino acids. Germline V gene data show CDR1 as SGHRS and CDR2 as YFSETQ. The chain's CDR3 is CASSWRTVQETQYF. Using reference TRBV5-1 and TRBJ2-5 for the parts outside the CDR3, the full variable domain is KAGVTQTPRYLIKTRGQQVTLSCSPISGHRSVSWYQQTPGQGLQFLFEYFSETQRNKGNFPGRFSGRQFSNSRSEMNVSTLELGDSALYLCASSWRTVQETQYFGPGTRLLVL.

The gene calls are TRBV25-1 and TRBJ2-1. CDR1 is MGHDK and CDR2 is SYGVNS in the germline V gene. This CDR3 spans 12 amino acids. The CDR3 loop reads CASSVGFDEQFF.

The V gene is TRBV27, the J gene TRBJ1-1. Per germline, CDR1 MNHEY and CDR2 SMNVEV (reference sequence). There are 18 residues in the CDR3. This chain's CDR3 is CASSFTNPAVRMNTEAFF.

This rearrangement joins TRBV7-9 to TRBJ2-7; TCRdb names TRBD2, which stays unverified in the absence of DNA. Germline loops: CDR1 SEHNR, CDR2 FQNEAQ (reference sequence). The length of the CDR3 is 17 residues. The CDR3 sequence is CASSLYTGLAGADEQYF.

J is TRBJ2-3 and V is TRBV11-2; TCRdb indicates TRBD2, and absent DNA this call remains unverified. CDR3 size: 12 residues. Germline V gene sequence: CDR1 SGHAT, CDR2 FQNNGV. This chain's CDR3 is CASSPTPDTQYF.

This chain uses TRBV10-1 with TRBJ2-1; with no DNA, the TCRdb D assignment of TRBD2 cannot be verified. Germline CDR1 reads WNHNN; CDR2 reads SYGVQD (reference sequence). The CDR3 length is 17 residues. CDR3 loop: CASSPLTGTSGYNEQFF.

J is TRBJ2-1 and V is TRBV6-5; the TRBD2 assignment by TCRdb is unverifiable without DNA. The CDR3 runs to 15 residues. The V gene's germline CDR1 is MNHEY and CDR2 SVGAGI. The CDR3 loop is CASSLSGRLYNEQFF.

The CDR3 sequence is CASSFAVGGKSEAFF. This sequence joins TRBV7-9 and TRBJ1-1; absent DNA, TCRdb's TRBD1 call cannot be checked. The CDR3 is 15 amino acids. The germline CDR1 and CDR2 sequences are SEHNR and FQNEAQ (reference sequence).

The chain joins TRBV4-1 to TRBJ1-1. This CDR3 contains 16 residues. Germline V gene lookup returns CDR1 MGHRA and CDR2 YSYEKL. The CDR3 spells CASSQDPGLMNTEAFF.

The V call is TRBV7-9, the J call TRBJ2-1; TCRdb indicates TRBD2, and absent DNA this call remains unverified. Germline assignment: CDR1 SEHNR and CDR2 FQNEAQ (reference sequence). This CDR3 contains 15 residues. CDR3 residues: CASSPRLAAYNEQFF.